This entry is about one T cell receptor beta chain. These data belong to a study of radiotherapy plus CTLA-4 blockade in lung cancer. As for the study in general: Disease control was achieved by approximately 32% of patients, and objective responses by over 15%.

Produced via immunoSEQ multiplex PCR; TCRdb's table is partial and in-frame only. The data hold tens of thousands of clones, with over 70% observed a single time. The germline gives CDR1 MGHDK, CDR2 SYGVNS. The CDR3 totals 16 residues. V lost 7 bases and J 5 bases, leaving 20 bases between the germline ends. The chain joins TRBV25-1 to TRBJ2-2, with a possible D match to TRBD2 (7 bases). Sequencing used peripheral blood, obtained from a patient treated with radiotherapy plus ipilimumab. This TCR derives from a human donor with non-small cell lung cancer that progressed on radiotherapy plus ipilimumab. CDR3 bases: TGTGCCAGCACCAAAGGCGGGGGCGCGGGGACCGGGGAGCTGTTTTTT. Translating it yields CASTKGGGAGTGELFF. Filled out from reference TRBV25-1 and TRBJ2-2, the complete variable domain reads EADIYQTPRYLVIGTGKKITLECSQTMGHDKMYWYQQDPGMELHLIHYSYGVNSTEKGDLSSESTVSRIRTEHFPLTLESARPSHTSQYLCASTKGGGAGTGELFFGEGSRLTVL.